This is a list of T cell receptor beta chains from one sample in a study of breast tumors, draining lymph nodes, adjacent tissues. TCRdb used MiXCR to reprocess the multiplex PCR reads, holding one entry per CDR3 protein. The table lists over 150,000 distinct CDR3 sequences, about 30% of them singletons, with over 3.5% in the top ten. Sequenced: axillary lymph node tissue. These receptors were taken from a female donor with breast cancer. Some clones in this sample may be carry-over from other donors' samples. The CDR3 runs from the conserved cysteine through the conserved F or W. Each record gives: J gene, V gene, clone size, D gene, CDR3 protein, CDR3 DNA. D genes are given only for firm matches. Clone size is stated in some rows and not others, as once, few, many or a class when expanded.

TRBJ1-2 | TRBV5-8 | many | - | CASSPVTLVAGYGYTF | TGTGCCAGCAGTCCCGTTACCCTAGTGGCGGGCTATGGCTACACCTTC
TRBJ2-3 | TRBV11-3 | many | TRBD2 | CASSPGTSGGAIDTQYF | TGTGCCAGCAGCCCCGGGACTAGCGGGGGGGCCATCGATACGCAGTATTTT
TRBJ1-5 | TRBV19 | many | - | CASSLGTPNSNQPQHF | TGTGCCAGTAGTCTAGGGACACCAAATAGCAATCAGCCCCAGCATTTT
TRBJ1-2 | TRBV11-3 | many | TRBD1 | CASSSRARTGDNYGYTF | TGTGCCAGCAGCTCTAGGGCCCGGACAGGGGATAACTATGGCTACACCTTC
TRBJ1-2 | TRBV12-5 | many | - | CASGLVHPTGDGYTF | TGTGCTAGTGGTTTGGTACACCCGACAGGCGACGGCTACACCTTC
TRBJ2-4 | TRBV11-2 | - | - | CASSLRALGQAKNIQYF | TGTGCCAGCAGCTTAAGAGCCCTGGGCCAAGCCAAAAACATTCAGTACTTC
TRBJ2-4 | TRBV9 | few | TRBD2 | CASSVGASGRNIQYF | TGTGCCAGCAGCGTAGGAGCTAGCGGGAGAAACATTCAGTACTTC
TRBJ2-1 | TRBV9 | - | - | CASSVEMGPSSYTEQFF | TGTGCCAGCAGCGTAGAAATGGGGCCGAGCTCCTACACTGAGCAGTTCTTC
TRBJ2-5 | TRBV24-1 | - | - | CATSAGGAAYQETQYF | TGTGCCACCAGTGCTGGGGGGGCGGCGTACCAAGAGACCCAGTACTTC
TRBJ2-3 | TRBV3-1 | - | TRBD1 | CASSLGGEAQYF | TGTGCCAGCAGTCTAGGGGGCGAAGCGCAGTATTTT
TRBJ2-3 | TRBV19 | - | - | CASRWGRVASDTQYF | TGTGCCAGTAGATGGGGCAGGGTGGCTTCAGATACGCAGTATTTT
TRBJ1-2 | TRBV28 | - | - | CASSGNGASRSNYGYTF | TGTGCCAGCAGTGGGAACGGGGCTTCGAGGTCTAACTATGGCTACACCTTC
TRBJ2-1 | TRBV20-1 | many | - | CSANTGSFGNEQFF | TGCAGTGCGAATACAGGGAGTTTTGGCAATGAGCAGTTCTTC
TRBJ2-7 | TRBV7-9 | many | - | CASSLGDSPYEQYF | TGTGCCAGCAGCCTTGGGGATTCGCCATACGAGCAGTACTTC
TRBJ2-1 | TRBV11-2 | many | TRBD2 | CASSLVAGINEQFF | TGTGCCAGCAGCTTGGTAGCGGGTATCAATGAGCAGTTCTTC
TRBJ2-1 | TRBV7-9 | many | - | CASSTPRTDGGGYNEQFF | TGTGCCAGCAGCACCCCCCGGACAGACGGCGGGGGATACAATGAGCAGTTCTTC
TRBJ2-2 | TRBV6-5 | few | - | CASRPQTEAGELFF | TGTGCCAGCAGGCCCCAGACAGAAGCCGGGGAGCTGTTTTTT
TRBJ2-1 | TRBV6-6 | many | TRBD2 | CASSQRGLAGGHEQFF | TGTGCCAGCAGTCAGAGGGGACTAGCGGGGGGTCATGAGCAGTTCTTC
TRBJ2-7 | TRBV6-2/TRBV6-3 | - | - | CASSYRVQGTVPPDEQYF | TGTGCCAGCAGTTACCGGGTACAGGGAACTGTTCCCCCTGACGAGCAGTACTTC
TRBJ1-2 | TRBV12-3/TRBV12-4 | - | TRBD1 | CASSIRTGDHGYTF | TGTGCCAGCAGTATTAGGACAGGGGACCATGGCTACACCTTC
TRBJ2-1 | TRBV2 | - | TRBD2 | CASSLGAGAYNEQFF | TGTGCCAGCAGCCTAGGGGCGGGGGCCTACAATGAGCAGTTCTTC
TRBJ2-2 | TRBV28 | few | - | CASSGQNTGELFF | TGTGCCAGCAGCGGACAGAACACCGGGGAGCTGTTTTTT
TRBJ2-7 | TRBV25-1 | few | - | CARRGGGHSYEQYF | TGTGCCAGGAGGGGAGGGGGTCACTCCTACGAGCAGTACTTC
TRBJ2-7 | TRBV7-9 | many | - | CASSRDHSYEQYF | TGTGCCAGCAGCAGGGACCACTCCTACGAGCAGTACTTC
TRBJ2-3 | TRBV9 | many | - | CASSLGGGPTDTQYF | TGTGCCAGCAGCTTAGGAGGGGGTCCCACAGATACGCAGTATTTT
TRBJ2-7 | TRBV20-1 | many | - | CSALPGGQVPDEQYF | TGCAGTGCTCTGCCCGGGGGTCAAGTACCCGACGAGCAGTACTTC
TRBJ2-7 | TRBV15 | - | TRBD2 | CATSSDAGGTYGQYF | TGTGCCACCAGCAGCGACGCGGGGGGGACCTACGGGCAGTACTTC
TRBJ1-4 | TRBV4-2 | many | - | CASSQPIQGTNEKLFF | TGTGCCAGCAGCCAACCAATACAGGGAACTAATGAAAAACTGTTTTTT
TRBJ2-1 | TRBV7-3 | many | - | CASSLGAGGSYNEQFF | TGTGCCAGCAGCTTAGGAGCGGGTGGCTCCTACAATGAGCAGTTCTTC
TRBJ2-5 | TRBV19 | many | - | CASSSFSETQYF | TGTGCCAGTAGTTCTTTCTCCGAGACCCAGTACTTC
TRBJ2-5 | TRBV25-1 | many | - | CASSESGRDVQTQYF | TGTGCCAGCAGTGAATCGGGCAGGGATGTGCAGACCCAGTACTTC
TRBJ2-5 | TRBV28 | many | - | CASSSGTQYF | TGTGCCAGCAGTTCTGGGACCCAGTACTTC
TRBJ2-6 | TRBV20-1 | - | TRBD2 | CSARGRLAGTYVLTF | TGCAGTGCTAGGGGAAGACTAGCGGGAACCTACGTCCTGACTTTC
TRBJ1-2 | TRBV7-6 | - | - | CASSGGRDLNYGYPF | TGTGCCAGCAGCGGCGGTAGGGATCTGAACTATGGCTACCCCTTC
TRBJ1-4 | TRBV6-6 | once | TRBD1 | CASKGQGGEKLFF | TGTGCCAGCAAGGGACAGGGAGGTGAAAAACTGTTTTTT
TRBJ2-1 | TRBV29-1 | many | TRBD1 | CSVTGGDSNEQFF | TGCAGCGTGACAGGGGGCGATTCCAATGAGCAGTTCTTC
TRBJ2-7 | TRBV20-1 | many | - | CSARDGGIINEQYF | TGCAGTGCTAGAGACGGGGGCATTATCAACGAGCAGTACTTC
TRBJ2-1 | TRBV14 | many | TRBD2 | CASSPRTSSNEQFF | TGTGCCAGCAGCCCTCGGACTAGCTCCAATGAGCAGTTCTTC
TRBJ1-2 | TRBV27 | - | - | CASKSHTGLYGYTF | TGTGCCAGTAAAAGCCATACAGGACTATATGGCTACACCTTC
TRBJ2-3 | TRBV4-2 | many | TRBD2 | CASSQTNSGSGADTQYF | TGTGCCAGCAGCCAAACAAATAGCGGGAGTGGTGCAGATACGCAGTATTTT
TRBJ2-7 | TRBV13 | many | - | CASSLRRMTKDSLVDEQYF | TGTGCCAGCAGCCTAAGGCGGATGACAAAGGACTCGTTAGTAGACGAGCAGTACTTC
TRBJ2-1 | TRBV20-1 | many | - | CSAPFSAGSWGYNEQFF | TGCAGTGCTCCTTTTTCCGCCGGGTCCTGGGGCTACAATGAGCAGTTCTTC
TRBJ2-2 | TRBV5-4 | many | TRBD2 | CASSPSGGRTGELFF | TGTGCCAGCAGCCCCTCGGGGGGGCGAACCGGGGAGCTGTTTTTT